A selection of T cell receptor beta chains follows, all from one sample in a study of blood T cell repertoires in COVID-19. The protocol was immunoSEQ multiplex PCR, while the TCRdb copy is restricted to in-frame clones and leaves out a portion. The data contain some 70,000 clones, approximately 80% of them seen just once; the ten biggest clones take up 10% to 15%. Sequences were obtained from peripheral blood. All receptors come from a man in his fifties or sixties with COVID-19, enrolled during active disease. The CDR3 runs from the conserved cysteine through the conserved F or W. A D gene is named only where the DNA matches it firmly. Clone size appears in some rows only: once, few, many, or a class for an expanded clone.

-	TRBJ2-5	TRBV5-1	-	CASSLAPGQLQETQYF	TGCGCCAGCAGCTTGGCCCCCGGACAGCTACAAGAGACCCAGTACTTC
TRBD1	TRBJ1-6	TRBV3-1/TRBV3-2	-	CASSPGQGDSPLHF	TGTGCCAGCAGCCCGGGACAGGGAGACTCACCCCTCCACTTT
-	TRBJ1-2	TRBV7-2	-	CASSSYSYGYTF	TGTGCCAGCAGCTCCTACAGCTATGGCTACACCTTC
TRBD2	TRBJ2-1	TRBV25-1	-	CASTGTSGDYNEQFF	TGTGCCAGCACAGGGACTAGCGGTGACTACAATGAGCAGTTCTTC
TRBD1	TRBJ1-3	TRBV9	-	CASSAWDSFVTSGNTIYF	TGTGCCAGCAGCGCTTGGGACAGCTTCGTCACCTCTGGAAACACCATATATTTT
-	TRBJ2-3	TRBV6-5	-	CASRLTESTDTQYF	TGTGCCAGCAGGTTGACAGAGAGCACAGATACGCAGTATTTT
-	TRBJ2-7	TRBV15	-	CATSIKARGYWYEQYF	TGTGCCACCAGCATAAAAGCAAGAGGGTATTGGTACGAGCAGTACTTC
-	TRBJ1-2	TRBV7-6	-	CASSFSQGPLNYGYTF	TGTGCCAGCAGCTTCTCCCAGGGGCCCCTTAACTATGGCTACACCTTC
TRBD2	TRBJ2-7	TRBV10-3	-	CAISEGGELDEQYF	TGTGCCATCAGTGAGGGGGGGGAGCTTGACGAGCAGTACTTC
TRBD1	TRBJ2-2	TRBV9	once	CASSVATGANTGELFF	TGTGCCAGCAGCGTAGCCACAGGGGCGAACACCGGGGAGCTGTTTTTT
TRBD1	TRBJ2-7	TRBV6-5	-	CASSYRPTGPHEQYF	TGTGCCAGCAGTTACCGACCGACAGGGCCCCACGAGCAGTACTTC
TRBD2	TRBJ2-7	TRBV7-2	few	CASSPSGTSLYEQYF	TGTGCCAGCAGCCCGTCTGGGACTAGTCTCTACGAGCAGTACTTC
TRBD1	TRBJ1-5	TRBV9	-	CASSPGQGANQPQHF	TGTGCCAGCAGCCCGGGACAGGGGGCTAATCAGCCCCAGCATTTT
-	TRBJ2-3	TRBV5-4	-	CASSPLGRREQYF	TGTGCCAGCAGCCCACTTGGACGCAGGGAGCAGTATTTT
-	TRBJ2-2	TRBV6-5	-	CATQKQSTGELFF	TGTGCCACTCAAAAACAGTCAACCGGGGAGCTGTTTTTT
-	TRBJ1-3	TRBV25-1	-	CASSQGGTGNTIYF	TGTGCCAGCAGTCAAGGAGGGACTGGAAACACCATATATTTT
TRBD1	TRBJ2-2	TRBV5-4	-	CASSRTGTGELFF	TGTGCCAGCAGCAGGACAGGAACCGGGGAGCTGTTTTTT
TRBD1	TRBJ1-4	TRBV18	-	CASSPPGQGGYYLSNEKLFF	TGTGCCAGCTCACCACCCGGACAGGGAGGCTACTACCTGAGTAATGAAAAACTGTTTTTT
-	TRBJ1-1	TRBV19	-	CASSEQQGNTEAFF	TGTGCCAGTAGTGAGCAACAGGGGAACACTGAAGCTTTCTTT
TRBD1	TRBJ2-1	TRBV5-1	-	CASSLRDRGRDSYNEQFF	TGCGCCAGCAGCTTGAGAGACAGGGGGCGGGACTCCTACAATGAGCAGTTCTTC
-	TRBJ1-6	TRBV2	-	CASKEGVGNNSPLHF	TGTGCCAGCAAGGAGGGTGTGGGAAATAATTCACCCCTCCACTTT
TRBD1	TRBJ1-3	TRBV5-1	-	CASSPDRVSSGNTIYF	TGCGCCAGCAGCCCCGACAGGGTGAGCTCTGGAAACACCATATATTTT
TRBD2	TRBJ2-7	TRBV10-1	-	CASSDQLERGPSYEQYF	TGCGCCAGCAGTGACCAACTAGAGCGGGGGCCTTCCTACGAGCAGTACTTC
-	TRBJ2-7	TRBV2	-	CASSDGGTDEQYF	TGTGCCAGCAGTGACGGAGGGACCGACGAGCAGTACTTC
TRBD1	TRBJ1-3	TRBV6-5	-	CASSLTGWGNTIYF	TGTGCCTCATCATTGACAGGGTGGGGAAACACCATATATTTT
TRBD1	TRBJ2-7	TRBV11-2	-	CASSLDRGFHEQYF	TGTGCCAGCAGCTTGGACAGGGGGTTCCACGAGCAGTACTTC
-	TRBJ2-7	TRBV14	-	CASSSRPLRHEQYF	TGTGCCAGCAGCTCCCGTCCCCTACGCCACGAGCAGTACTTC
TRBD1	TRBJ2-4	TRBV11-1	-	CASSLERGPFLYF	TGTGCCAGCAGCTTAGAGAGGGGGCCTTTCTTGTACTTC
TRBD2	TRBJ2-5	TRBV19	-	CASSGSSGGAETQYF	TGTGCCAGTAGTGGATCCAGCGGGGGGGCGGAGACCCAGTACTTC
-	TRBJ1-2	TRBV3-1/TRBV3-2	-	CASIGPYITYGYTF	TGTGCCAGCATCGGTCCTTATATTACCTATGGCTACACCTTC
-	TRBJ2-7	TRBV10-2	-	CASSEMTGGSYEQYF	TGCGCCAGCAGTGAAATGACAGGCGGGTCCTACGAGCAGTACTTC
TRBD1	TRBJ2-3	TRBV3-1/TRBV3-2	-	CASSQRQGSADTQYF	TGTGCCAGCAGCCAAAGACAGGGATCCGCAGATACGCAGTATTTT
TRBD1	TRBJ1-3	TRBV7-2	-	CASSLEGQGAGNTIYF	TGTGCCAGCAGCTTAGAGGGACAGGGGGCTGGAAACACCATATATTTT
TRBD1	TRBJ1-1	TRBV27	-	CASSLRPGGLAEAFF	TGTGCCAGCAGTTTACGCCCAGGGGGCCTGGCTGAAGCTTTCTTT
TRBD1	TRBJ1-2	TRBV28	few	CASGGTDYGYTF	TGTGCCAGCGGGGGGACAGACTATGGCTACACCTTC
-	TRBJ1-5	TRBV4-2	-	CASSGGARQPQHF	TGTGCCAGCAGCGGGGGGGCGCGGCAGCCCCAGCATTTT
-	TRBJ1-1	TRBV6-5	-	CASTPKSTVEAFF	TGTGCCAGCACCCCAAAATCGACAGTTGAAGCTTTCTTT
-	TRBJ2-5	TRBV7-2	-	CASSLFSPETQYF	TGTGCCAGCAGCTTATTCTCCCCGGAGACCCAGTACTTC
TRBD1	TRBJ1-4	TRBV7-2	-	CASSPRQGTNEKLFF	TGTGCCAGCAGCCCTAGACAGGGGACAAATGAAAAACTGTTTTTT
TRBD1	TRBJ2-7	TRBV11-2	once	CASSLERVGTALPYEQYF	TGTGCCAGCAGCTTAGAGAGGGTGGGGACAGCCCTCCCCTACGAGCAGTACTTC
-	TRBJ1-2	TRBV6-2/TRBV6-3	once	CASSNTPYGYTF	TGTGCCAGCAGTAACACCCCCTATGGCTACACCTTC
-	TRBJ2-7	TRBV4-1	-	CASSLTPGQSHEQYF	TGCGCCAGCAGTCTTACTCCGGGACAATCCCACGAGCAGTACTTC